Given below is one TCR beta chain in context. The specificity of this receptor is unknown. Base qualities are not recorded, but no much larger clone differs from it by a single base. The approximately 39 donors, aged about 6 to 90 years, were systemically healthy Caucasian individuals from Russia. Approximately 10 milliliters of peripheral blood were collected from each donor into EDTA-treated Vacutainer tubes. PBMCs were isolated by Ficoll-Paque density-gradient centrifugation, with at least 6 million obtained per sample. Total RNA, at least 6 micrograms per sample, was extracted from PBMCs with Trizol reagent. The percentages of naive CD45RAhigh/CD27high T cells were determined by flow cytometry on a PBMC aliquot from every donor. This sample was taken from a study of blood T cells in healthy people across ages (dated by TCRdb to 2014 to 2015). Broadly, across the study: In model experiments, roughly one uniquely barcoded TCR beta cDNA molecule per two T cells was captured by template switching. To track age-related changes in TCR beta repertoire diversity, the study relied on deep sequencing normalized with unique cDNA molecular identifiers. To avoid experimental bias, donors of different ages were spread randomly across the sequencing lanes. The study analyzed two additional independent replicas of 1 million unique cDNA reads from the same blood draw for two donors, one aged 18 to 30 and one aged 80 or older. Four age groups were formed from the donors: young (average about 16 years), middle-aged (just under 40), aged (approximately 60) and long-lived (82).

Points the paper makes about the study in general: The percentage of naive T cells measured by flow cytometry correlated strongly with observed TCR beta diversity. Conclusive comparison of naive and antigen-experienced compartments was prevented by the profiling of bulk unsorted PBMCs. Because the CMV infection status of the donors was unknown, age-related changes in expanded clonotypes may potentially have been confounded. Observed TCR beta diversity per million T cells fell roughly linearly with age, and a significant reduction was already apparent by age about 38. Estimates of total diversity based on one million sequenced T cells were regarded as lower bounds and as underestimates. Compared with the aged group, the long-lived group had more naive CD4+ T cells, fewer expanded clones and increased TCR diversity, suggesting age selection.

The CDR3 goes from the cysteine to the phenylalanine over 15 residues. The retained sequence is limited to the CDR3, 45 bases, with the frame set at the first base. Relative to germline, V is 0 bases shorter and J is 7 bases shorter, with 16 bases between their ends. CDR1 is given as MNHEY and CDR2 as SVGEGT, both from the germline V gene. Receptor amplification or capture employed 5' RACE. The sample was run on an Illumina HiSeq 2500. A second PCR of roughly 7 to 11 cycles was performed with a sample-barcoded 5' primer and a J-beta primer mix. A template-switch 5' adaptor carrying 12 random nucleotides introduced a unique molecular identifier onto each TCR beta cDNA molecule. Each sample yielded at least 3 million CDR3-containing paired-end reads. All of the RNA was converted into first-strand cDNA using the Mint cDNA synthesis kit, with a TRBC-specific oligonucleotide serving as the primer. Following uracil-DNA glycosylase treatment, a first 18-cycle PCR with universal primers M1SS and BC2_uni_R was performed on all cDNA. In the original analysis: Normalization of each sample was performed by random selection of 1 million high-quality reads, each carrying a distinct molecular identifier. Reads with shared molecular identifiers were discarded instead of being binned into consensus sequences. MiTCR, run with a Q25 quality threshold and the strictest error-elimination algorithm, handled CDR3 identification, clonotype clustering and error correction. Lower-bound total TCR beta diversity was estimated with a nonparametric unseen species model using Euler transformation. Using fastp at Q25 and MiXCR, TCRdb reprocessed the public reads and kept productive beta chains. Rows are unified per CDR3 protein, each entry keeping the most common DNA and genes. V and J calls and clone size were set by TCRdb, not the authors. The sample includes more than 650,000 distinct CDR3 sequences, with 20% to 25% observed a single time. Around a fifth of the sample lies in the top ten.

This receptor was obtained from a man in his 70s in good health. The chain employs TRBV6-2 or TRBV6-3 and TRBJ2-7; perhaps TRBD1 is the D gene, with 6 bases matching. Sample: blood. The nucleotides are TGTGCCAGCAGTTACTCTACAGGGATGTTCTGGGAGCAGTACTTC. It is translated as CASSYSTGMFWEQYF.